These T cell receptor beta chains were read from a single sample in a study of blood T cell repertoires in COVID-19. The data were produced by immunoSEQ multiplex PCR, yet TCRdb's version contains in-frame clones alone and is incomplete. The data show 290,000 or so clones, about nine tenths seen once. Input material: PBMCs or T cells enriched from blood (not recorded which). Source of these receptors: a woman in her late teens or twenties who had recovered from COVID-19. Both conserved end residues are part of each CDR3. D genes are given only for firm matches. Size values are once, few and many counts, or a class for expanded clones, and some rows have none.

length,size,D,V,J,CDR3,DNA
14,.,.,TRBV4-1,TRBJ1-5,CASSQESVKQPQHF,TGCGCCAGCAGCCAAGAGTCGGTGAAACAGCCCCAGCATTTT
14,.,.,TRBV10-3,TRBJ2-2,CAISESNRAGELFF,TGTGCCATCAGTGAGTCAAACAGGGCTGGGGAGCTGTTTTTT
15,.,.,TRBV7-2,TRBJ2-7,CASSLARTGLYEQYF,TGTGCCAGCAGCTTAGCGAGGACGGGACTCTACGAGCAGTACTTC
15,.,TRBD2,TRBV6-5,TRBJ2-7,CASSPWAGDAYEQYF,TGTGCCAGCAGTCCCTGGGCGGGGGATGCCTACGAGCAGTACTTC
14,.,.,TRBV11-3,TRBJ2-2,CASSTPPNTGELFF,TGTGCCAGCAGCACACCTCCGAACACCGGGGAGCTGTTTTTT
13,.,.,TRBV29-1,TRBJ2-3,CSVRPRGKDTQYF,TGCAGCGTCCGACCCAGGGGAAAGGATACGCAGTATTTT
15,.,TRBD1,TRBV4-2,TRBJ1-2,CASSRGTDDNYGYTF,TGTGCCAGCAGCCGAGGGACAGATGACAACTATGGCTACACCTTC
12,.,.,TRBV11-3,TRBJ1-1,CASTGGGTEAFF,TGTGCCAGCACCGGGGGGGGCACTGAAGCTTTCTTT
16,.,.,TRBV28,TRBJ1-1,CASSPLLTETNTEAFF,TGTGCCAGCAGTCCACTTTTGACAGAAACGAACACTGAAGCTTTCTTC
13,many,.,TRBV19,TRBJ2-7,CASRQENSYEQYF,TGTGCCAGTAGACAGGAAAACTCCTACGAGCAGTACTTC
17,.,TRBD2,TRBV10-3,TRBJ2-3,CAISERSGGRFADTQYF,TGTGCCATCAGTGAAAGGTCTGGCGGGAGGTTCGCAGATACGCAGTATTTT
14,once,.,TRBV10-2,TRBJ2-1,CASSQTRGDNEQFF,TGCGCCAGCAGTCAGACTAGAGGGGACAATGAGCAGTTCTTC
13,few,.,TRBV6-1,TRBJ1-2,CASSESQGYGYTF,TGTGCCAGCAGTGAATCACAGGGCTATGGCTACACCTTC
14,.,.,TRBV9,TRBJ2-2,CASSVGGGSEELFF,TGTGCCAGCAGCGTAGGCGGGGGCTCGGAGGAGCTGTTTTTT
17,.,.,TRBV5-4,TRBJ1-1,CASSPPILTGMNTEAFF,TGTGCCAGCAGCCCTCCCATTCTAACAGGAATGAACACTGAAGCTTTCTTT
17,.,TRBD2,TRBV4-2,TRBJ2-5,CASSHGLAGGIEETQYF,TGTGCCAGCAGCCACGGACTAGCGGGAGGTATCGAAGAGACCCAGTACTTC
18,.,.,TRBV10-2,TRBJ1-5,CASSPSPPTSGANQPQHF,TGCGCCAGCAGTCCTAGTCCCCCCACGTCTGGAGCCAATCAGCCCCAGCATTTT
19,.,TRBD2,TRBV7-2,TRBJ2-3,CASSLGPLAGGRATDTQYF,TGTGCCAGCAGCTTAGGGCCCCTAGCGGGGGGAAGGGCCACAGATACGCAGTATTTT
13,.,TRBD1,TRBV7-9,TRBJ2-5,CASSRQGSETQYF,TGTGCCAGCAGCCGACAGGGATCTGAGACCCAGTACTTC
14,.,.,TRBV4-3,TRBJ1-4,CASSHTGLNEKLFF,TGCGCCAGCAGCCACACAGGGTTAAACGAAAAACTGTTTTTT
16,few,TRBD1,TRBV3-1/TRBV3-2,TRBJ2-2,CASSRNHRGNTGELFF,TGTGCCAGCAGCCGAAACCACAGGGGGAACACCGGGGAGCTGTTTTTT
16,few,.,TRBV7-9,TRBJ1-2,CASSSHRVYEDYGYTF,TGTGCCAGCAGCTCCCATCGGGTTTATGAGGACTATGGCTACACCTTC
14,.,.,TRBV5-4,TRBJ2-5,CASSLVGGTETQYF,TGTGCCAGCAGCTTGGTTGGGGGGACAGAGACCCAGTACTTC
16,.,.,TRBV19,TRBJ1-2,CASSTPDSTYNYGYTF,TGTGCCAGTAGTACGCCGGACAGTACCTATAACTATGGCTACACCTTC
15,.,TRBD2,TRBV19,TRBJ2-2,CASSPGLVNTGELFF,TGTGCCAGTAGTCCAGGACTAGTGAACACCGGGGAGCTGTTTTTT
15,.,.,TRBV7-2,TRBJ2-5,CASSRGTDRQETQYF,TGTGCCAGCAGCCGCGGGACGGACCGCCAAGAGACCCAGTACTTC
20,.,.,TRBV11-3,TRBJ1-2,CASSSQSVRVAGTNRHGYTF,TGTGCCAGCAGCTCTCAAAGCGTCAGGGTGGCAGGGACTAATCGGCATGGCTACACCTTC
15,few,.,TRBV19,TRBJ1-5,CASSIKGGMGQPQHF,TGTGCCAGTAGTATCAAGGGGGGGATGGGTCAGCCCCAGCATTTT
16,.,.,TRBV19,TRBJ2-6,CASSIQGGSGANVLTF,TGTGCCAGTAGTATTCAAGGGGGCTCTGGGGCCAACGTCCTGACTTTC
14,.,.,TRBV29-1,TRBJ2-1,CSVEGPSGINEQFF,TGCAGCGTTGAAGGTCCCTCCGGGATCAATGAGCAGTTCTTC
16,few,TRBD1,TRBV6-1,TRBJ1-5,CASSGDRGKDNQPQHF,TGTGCCAGCAGTGGGGACAGGGGTAAAGACAATCAGCCCCAGCATTTT
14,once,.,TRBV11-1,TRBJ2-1,CASSLGGVYNEQFF,TGTGCCAGCAGCTTAGGGGGGGTCTACAATGAGCAGTTCTTC
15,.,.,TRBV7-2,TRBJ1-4,CASSLRGGTNEKLFF,TGTGCCAGCAGCCTACGGGGGGGAACTAATGAAAAACTGTTTTTT
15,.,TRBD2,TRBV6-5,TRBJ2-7,CASSWTSGTSYEQYF,TGTGCCAGCAGTTGGACTAGCGGGACCTCTTACGAGCAGTACTTC
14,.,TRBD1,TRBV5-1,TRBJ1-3,CASSTGGTESTIYF,TGCGCCAGCAGCACAGGGGGGACAGAATCCACCATATATTTT
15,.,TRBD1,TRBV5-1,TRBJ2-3,CASSPRDRGTDTQYF,TGCGCCAGCAGCCCCCGGGACAGGGGAACAGATACGCAGTATTTT
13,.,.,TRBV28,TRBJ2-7,CASSSPDSYEQYF,TGTGCCAGCAGTTCCCCAGATTCCTACGAGCAGTACTTC
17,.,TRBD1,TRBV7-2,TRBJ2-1,CASSLGPGQGSYNEQFF,TGTGCCAGCAGCTTAGGACCGGGACAGGGCTCCTACAATGAGCAGTTCTTC
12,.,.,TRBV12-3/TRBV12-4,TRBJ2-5,CASGPSRETQYF,TGTGCCAGCGGGCCATCTCGGGAGACCCAGTACTTC
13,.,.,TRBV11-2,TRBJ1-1,CASSLGRNTEAFF,TGTGCCAGCAGCTTAGGTAGGAACACTGAAGCTTTCTTT
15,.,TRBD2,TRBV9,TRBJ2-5,CASSVSGGLQETQYF,TGTGCCAGCAGCGTCAGCGGGGGCCTTCAAGAGACCCAGTACTTC
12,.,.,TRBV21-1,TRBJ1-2,CASSKSPYGYTF,TGTGCCAGCAGCAAAAGCCCCTATGGCTACACCTTC
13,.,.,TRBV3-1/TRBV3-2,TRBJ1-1,CASSQVWNTEAFF,TGTGCCAGCAGCCAAGTCTGGAACACTGAAGCTTTCTTT
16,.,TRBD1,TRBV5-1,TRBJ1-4,CASSLNVGTGNEKLFF,TGCGCCAGCAGCCTCAATGTCGGGACAGGGAATGAAAAACTGTTTTTT
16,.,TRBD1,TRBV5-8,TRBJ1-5,CASNSRDRGRNQPQHF,TGTGCCAGCAACTCAAGGGACAGGGGCCGGAATCAGCCCCAGCATTTT
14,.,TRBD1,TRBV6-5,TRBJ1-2,CASKQGQGGYGYTF,TGTGCCAGCAAACAAGGACAGGGGGGCTATGGCTACACCTTC
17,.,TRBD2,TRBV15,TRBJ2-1,CATSRDRRLADDNEQFF,TGTGCCACCAGCAGAGATCGTCGACTAGCGGACGACAATGAGCAGTTCTTC
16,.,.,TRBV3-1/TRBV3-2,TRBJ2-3,CASSQDPAILTDTQYF,TGTGCCAGCAGCCAAGATCCCGCTATACTCACAGATACGCAGTATTTT
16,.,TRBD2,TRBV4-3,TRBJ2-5,CASSQDGLAGEETQYF,TGCGCCAGCAGCCAAGATGGGCTAGCGGGCGAGGAGACCCAGTACTTC
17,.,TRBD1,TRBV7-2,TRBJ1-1,CASSLVGRGLQNTEAFF,TGTGCCAGCAGCTTAGTGGGCAGGGGGCTTCAGAACACTGAAGCTTTCTTT